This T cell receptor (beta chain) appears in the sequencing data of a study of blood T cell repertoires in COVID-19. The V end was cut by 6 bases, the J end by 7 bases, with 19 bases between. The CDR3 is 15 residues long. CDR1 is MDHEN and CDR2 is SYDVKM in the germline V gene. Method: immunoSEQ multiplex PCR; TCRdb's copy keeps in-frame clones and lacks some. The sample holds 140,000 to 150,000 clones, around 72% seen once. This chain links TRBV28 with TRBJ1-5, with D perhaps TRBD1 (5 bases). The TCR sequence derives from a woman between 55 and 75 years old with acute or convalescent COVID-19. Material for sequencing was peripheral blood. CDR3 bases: TGTGCCAGCAGGTTTATACTATCAGGGCTCCAGCCCCAGCATTTT. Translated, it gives CASRFILSGLQPQHF.